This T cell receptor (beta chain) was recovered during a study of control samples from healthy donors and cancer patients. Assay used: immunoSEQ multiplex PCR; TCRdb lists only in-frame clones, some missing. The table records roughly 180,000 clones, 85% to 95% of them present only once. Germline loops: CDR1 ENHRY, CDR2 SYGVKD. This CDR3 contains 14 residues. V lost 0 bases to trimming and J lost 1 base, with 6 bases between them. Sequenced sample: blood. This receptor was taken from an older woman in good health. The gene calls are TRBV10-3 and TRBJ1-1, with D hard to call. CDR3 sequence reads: CAISESQQNTEAFF. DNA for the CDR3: TGTGCCATCAGTGAGTCGCAGCAGAACACTGAAGCTTTCTTT.